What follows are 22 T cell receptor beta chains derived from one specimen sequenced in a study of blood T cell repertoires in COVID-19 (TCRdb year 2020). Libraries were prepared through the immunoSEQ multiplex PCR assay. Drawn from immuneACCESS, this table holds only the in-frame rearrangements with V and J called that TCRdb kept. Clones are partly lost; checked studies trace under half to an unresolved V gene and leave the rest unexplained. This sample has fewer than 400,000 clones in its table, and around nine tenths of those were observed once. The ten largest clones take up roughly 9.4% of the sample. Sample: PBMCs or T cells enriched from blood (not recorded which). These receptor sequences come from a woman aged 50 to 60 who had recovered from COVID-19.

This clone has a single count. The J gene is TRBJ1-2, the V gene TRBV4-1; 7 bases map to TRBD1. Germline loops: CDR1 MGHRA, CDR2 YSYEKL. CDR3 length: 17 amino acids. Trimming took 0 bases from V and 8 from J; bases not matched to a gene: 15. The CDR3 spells CASSQDTSTGPLGGYTF. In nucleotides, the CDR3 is TGCGCCAGCAGCCAAGACACCTCGACAGGGCCCCTGGGAGGCTACACCTTC.

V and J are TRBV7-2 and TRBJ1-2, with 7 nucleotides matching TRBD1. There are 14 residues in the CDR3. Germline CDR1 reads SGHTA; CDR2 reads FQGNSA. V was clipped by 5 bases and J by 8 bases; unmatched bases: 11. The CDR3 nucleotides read TGTGCCAGCAGCCCCTCGACAGGGTCGGGAGGCTACACCTTC. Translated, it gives CASSPSTGSGGYTF.

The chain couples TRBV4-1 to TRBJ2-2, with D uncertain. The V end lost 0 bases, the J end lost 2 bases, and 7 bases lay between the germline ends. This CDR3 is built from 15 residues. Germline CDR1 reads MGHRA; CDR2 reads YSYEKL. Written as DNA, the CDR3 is TGCGCCAGCAGCCAAGAGAGATACAACACCGGGGAGCTGTTTTTT. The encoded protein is CASSQERYNTGELFF.

The CDR3: CASREYNSGETQYF. The CDR3 DNA is TGTGCCAGCAGAGAGTACAACTCGGGGGAGACCCAGTACTTC. V and J are TRBV7-2 and TRBJ2-5; TRBD2 is a possible D gene (5 bases). Looked up from germline, CDR1 is SGHTA and CDR2 is FQGNSA. The CDR3 sequence is 14 residues long. V lost 6 bases, J lost 5 bases, and 16 bases lay in between.

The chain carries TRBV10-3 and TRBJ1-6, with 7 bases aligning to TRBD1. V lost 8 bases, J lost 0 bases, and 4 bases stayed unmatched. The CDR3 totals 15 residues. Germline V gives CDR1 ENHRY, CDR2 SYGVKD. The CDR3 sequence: CAIRRDSSYNSPLHF. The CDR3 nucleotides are TGTGCCATCCGTAGGGACAGCTCCTATAATTCACCCCTCCACTTT.

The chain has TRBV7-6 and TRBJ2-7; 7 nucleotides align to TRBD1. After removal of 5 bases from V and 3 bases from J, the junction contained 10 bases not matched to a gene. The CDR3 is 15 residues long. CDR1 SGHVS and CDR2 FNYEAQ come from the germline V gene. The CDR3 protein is CASSPNPQGVYEQYF. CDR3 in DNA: TGTGCCAGCAGCCCTAACCCCCAGGGGGTCTACGAGCAGTACTTC.

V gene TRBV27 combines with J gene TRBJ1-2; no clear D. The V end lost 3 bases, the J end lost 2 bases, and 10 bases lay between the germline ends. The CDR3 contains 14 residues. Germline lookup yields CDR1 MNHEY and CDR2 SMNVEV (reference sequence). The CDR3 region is CASSFSQANYGYTF. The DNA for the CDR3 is TGTGCCAGCAGTTTTTCGCAGGCAAACTATGGCTACACCTTC.

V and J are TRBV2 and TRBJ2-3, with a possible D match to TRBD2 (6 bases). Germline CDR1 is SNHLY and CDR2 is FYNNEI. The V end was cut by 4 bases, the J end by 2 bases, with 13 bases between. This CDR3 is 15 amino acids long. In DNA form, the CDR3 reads TGTGCCAGCAGTGGGCGGGGTAAATCCACAGATACGCAGTATTTT. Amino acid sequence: CASSGRGKSTDTQYF.

CDR3 residues: CASRVFGGSSYNEQFF. The CDR3 DNA sequence: TGTGCCAGCCGAGTGTTCGGGGGGAGCTCCTACAATGAGCAGTTCTTC. The chain recombines TRBV13 with TRBJ2-1, with 7 bases fitting TRBD2. The CDR3 runs 16 residues. Germline CDR1 PRHDT, CDR2 FYEKMQ (reference sequence). Losses at the gene ends were 8 bases for V and 0 bases for J; bases not matched to a gene: 10.

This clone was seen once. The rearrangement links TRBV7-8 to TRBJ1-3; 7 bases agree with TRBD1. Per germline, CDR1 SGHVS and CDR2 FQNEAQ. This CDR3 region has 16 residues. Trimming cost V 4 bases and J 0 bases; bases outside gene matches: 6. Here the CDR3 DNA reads TGTGCCAGCAGCTCCAGGGGGGTTAGCTCTGGAAACACCATATATTTT. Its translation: CASSSRGVSSGNTIYF.

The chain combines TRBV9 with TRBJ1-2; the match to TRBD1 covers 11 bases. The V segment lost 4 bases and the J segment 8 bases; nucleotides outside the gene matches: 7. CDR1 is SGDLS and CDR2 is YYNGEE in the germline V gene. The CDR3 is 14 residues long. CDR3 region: CASSPGTGGSGYTF. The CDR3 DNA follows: TGTGCCAGCAGCCCCGGGACAGGGGGAAGCGGCTACACCTTC.

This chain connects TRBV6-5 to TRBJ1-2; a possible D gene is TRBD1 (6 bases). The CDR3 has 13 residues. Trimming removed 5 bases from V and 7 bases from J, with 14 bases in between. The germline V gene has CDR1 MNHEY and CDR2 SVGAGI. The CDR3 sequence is CASSPLGAGGYTF. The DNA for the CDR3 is TGTGCCAGCAGTCCTCTGGGGGCGGGTGGCTACACCTTC.

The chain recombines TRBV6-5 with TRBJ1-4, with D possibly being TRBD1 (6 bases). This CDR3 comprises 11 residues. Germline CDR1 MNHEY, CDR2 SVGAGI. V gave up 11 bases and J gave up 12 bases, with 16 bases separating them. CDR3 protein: CACGQSIELFF. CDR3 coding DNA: TGTGCCTGCGGACAGTCTATAGAACTGTTTTTT.

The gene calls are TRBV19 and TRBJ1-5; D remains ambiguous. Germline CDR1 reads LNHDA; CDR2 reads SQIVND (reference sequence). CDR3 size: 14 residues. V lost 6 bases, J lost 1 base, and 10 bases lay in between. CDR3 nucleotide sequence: TGTGCCAGTAGAGGAGGAGGAAGCAATCAGCCCCAGCATTTT. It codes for CASRGGGSNQPQHF.

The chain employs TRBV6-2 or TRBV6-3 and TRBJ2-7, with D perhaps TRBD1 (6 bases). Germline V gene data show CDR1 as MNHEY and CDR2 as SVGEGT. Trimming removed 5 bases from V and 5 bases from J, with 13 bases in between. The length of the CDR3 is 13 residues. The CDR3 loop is CASSPRGTHEQYF. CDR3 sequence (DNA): TGTGCCAGCAGTCCCAGGGGAACCCACGAGCAGTACTTC.

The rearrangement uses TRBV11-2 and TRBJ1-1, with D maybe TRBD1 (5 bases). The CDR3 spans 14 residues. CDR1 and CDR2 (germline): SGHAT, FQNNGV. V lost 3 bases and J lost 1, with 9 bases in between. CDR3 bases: TGTGCCAGCAGCTTGGGTGACAGGAACACTGAAGCTTTCTTT. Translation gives CASSLGDRNTEAFF. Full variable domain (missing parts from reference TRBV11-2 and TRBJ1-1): EAGVAQSPRYKIIEKRQSVAFWCNPISGHATLYWYQQILGQGPKLLIQFQNNGVVDDSQLPKDRFSAERLKGVDSTLKIQPAKLEDSAVYLCASSLGDRNTEAFFGQGTRLTVV.

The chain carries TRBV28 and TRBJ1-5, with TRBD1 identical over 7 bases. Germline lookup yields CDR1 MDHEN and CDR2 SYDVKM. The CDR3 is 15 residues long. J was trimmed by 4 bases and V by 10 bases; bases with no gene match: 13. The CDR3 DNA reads TGTGCCACCCTATCGGGACAGTCAATGAATCAGCCCCAGCATTTT. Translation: CATLSGQSMNQPQHF.

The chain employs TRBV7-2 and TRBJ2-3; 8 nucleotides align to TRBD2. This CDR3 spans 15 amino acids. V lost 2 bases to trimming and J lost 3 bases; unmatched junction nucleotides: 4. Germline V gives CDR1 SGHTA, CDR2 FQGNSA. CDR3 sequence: CASSLFSGVTDTQYF. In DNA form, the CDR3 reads TGTGCCAGCAGCTTATTTAGCGGGGTTACAGATACGCAGTATTTT.

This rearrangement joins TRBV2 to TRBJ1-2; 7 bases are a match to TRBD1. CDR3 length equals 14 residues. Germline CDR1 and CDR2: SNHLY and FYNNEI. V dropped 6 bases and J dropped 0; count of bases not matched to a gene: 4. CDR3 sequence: CASSRDSSNYGYTF. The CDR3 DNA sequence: TGTGCCAGCAGCCGGGACAGCTCTAACTATGGCTACACCTTC. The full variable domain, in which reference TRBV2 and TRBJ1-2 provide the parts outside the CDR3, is EPEVTQTPSHQVTQMGQEVILRCVPISNHLYFYWYRQILGQKVEFLVSFYNNEISEKSEIFDDQFSVERPDGSNFTLKIRSTKLEDSAMYFCASSRDSSNYGYTFGSGTRLTVV.

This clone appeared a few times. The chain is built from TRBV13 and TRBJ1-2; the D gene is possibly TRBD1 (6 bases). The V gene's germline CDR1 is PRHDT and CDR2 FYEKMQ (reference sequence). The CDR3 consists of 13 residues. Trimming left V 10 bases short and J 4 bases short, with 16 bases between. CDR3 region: CATGMGAIYGYTF. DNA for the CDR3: TGTGCCACGGGCATGGGGGCGATCTATGGCTACACCTTC.

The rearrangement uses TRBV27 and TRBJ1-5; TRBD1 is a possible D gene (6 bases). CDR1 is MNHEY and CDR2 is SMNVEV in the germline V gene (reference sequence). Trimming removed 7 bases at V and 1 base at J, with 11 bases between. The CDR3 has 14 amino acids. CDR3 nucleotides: TGTGCCAGCACTAAAGGGGGAAGCAATCAGCCCCAGCATTTT. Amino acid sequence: CASTKGGSNQPQHF.

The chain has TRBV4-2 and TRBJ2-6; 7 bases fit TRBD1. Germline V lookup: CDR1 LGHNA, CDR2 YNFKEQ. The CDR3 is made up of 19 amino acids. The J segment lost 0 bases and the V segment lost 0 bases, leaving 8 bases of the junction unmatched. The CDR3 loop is CASSQDNRGPSSGANVLTF. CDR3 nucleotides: TGTGCCAGCAGCCAAGACAACAGGGGACCTAGCTCTGGGGCCAACGTCCTGACTTTC.